Below are 6 T cell receptor beta chains sequenced from a single sample in a study of blood T cell repertoires in COVID-19. Measured with immunoSEQ multiplex PCR; TCRdb has only the in-frame clones, and not every one. The sample records about 200,000 clones, more than 75% being singletons. Sequencing used peripheral blood. The origin of the receptors is a man in his fifties or sixties with acute or convalescent COVID-19.

The V gene is TRBV3-1 (or the pseudogene TRBV3-2), the J gene TRBJ2-5; TRBD2 agrees at 11 bases. CDR3 length equals 17 residues. CDR1 LGHDT and CDR2 YNNKEL come from the germline V gene (reference sequence). With V trimmed by 0 bases and J by 2 bases, 5 bases remained unmatched. CDR3 coding DNA: TGTGCCAGCAGCCAAGACCGCCGACTAGCGGGGCAAGAGACCCAGTACTTC. Its translation is CASSQDRRLAGQETQYF.

CDR3: CATSDGDRGPNEKLFF. In nucleotides, the CDR3 is TGTGCCACCAGTGACGGCGACAGGGGACCTAATGAAAAACTGTTTTTT. The chain couples TRBV24-1 to TRBJ1-4; 8 bases fit TRBD1. Germline lookup yields CDR1 KGHDR and CDR2 SFDVKD. CDR3 length equals 16 residues. J gave up 3 bases and V 4 bases, and 6 bases lay outside the gene matches.

This clone was counted a single time. The V gene is TRBV18, the J gene TRBJ1-3; 11 nucleotides agree with TRBD1. The CDR3 totals 17 residues. V lost 1 base and J lost 0; bases outside the gene matches: 2. The germline V gene encodes CDR1 KGHSH and CDR2 LQKENI. In DNA, the CDR3 is TGTGCCAGCTCACCACTGGGACAGGGGGTCTCTGGAAACACCATATATTTT. This encodes CASSPLGQGVSGNTIYF.

The J gene is TRBJ2-3, the V gene TRBV10-3; tentative D call: TRBD2 (6 bases). The CDR3 runs 17 residues. V shed 2 bases and J shed 1 base, with 16 bases lying between them. Germline lookup yields CDR1 ENHRY and CDR2 SYGVKD. The CDR3 protein is CAISELYGRGRTDTQYF. As DNA, the CDR3 is TGTGCCATCAGTGAGCTCTATGGGCGGGGACGCACAGATACGCAGTATTTT.

V gene TRBV11-2 combines with J gene TRBJ1-4; D gene uncertain. CDR3 length: 16 amino acids. V was clipped by 3 bases and J by 0 bases, with 11 bases between them. Per the germline V gene, CDR1 is SGHAT and CDR2 is FQNNGV. The chain's CDR3 is CASSFTSTATNEKLFF. The CDR3 DNA follows: TGTGCCAGCAGCTTCACTTCCACTGCAACTAATGAAAAACTGTTTTTT.

This chain connects TRBV28 to TRBJ1-6; D uncertain. Germline assignment: CDR1 MDHEN and CDR2 SYDVKM. V lost 3 bases and J 2 bases, leaving 14 bases between the germline ends. CDR3 length: 17 amino acids. The CDR3 loop is CASSFLRGPTYNSPLHF. CDR3 DNA: TGTGCCAGCAGTTTCCTCCGGGGTCCTACCTATAATTCACCCCTCCACTTT.